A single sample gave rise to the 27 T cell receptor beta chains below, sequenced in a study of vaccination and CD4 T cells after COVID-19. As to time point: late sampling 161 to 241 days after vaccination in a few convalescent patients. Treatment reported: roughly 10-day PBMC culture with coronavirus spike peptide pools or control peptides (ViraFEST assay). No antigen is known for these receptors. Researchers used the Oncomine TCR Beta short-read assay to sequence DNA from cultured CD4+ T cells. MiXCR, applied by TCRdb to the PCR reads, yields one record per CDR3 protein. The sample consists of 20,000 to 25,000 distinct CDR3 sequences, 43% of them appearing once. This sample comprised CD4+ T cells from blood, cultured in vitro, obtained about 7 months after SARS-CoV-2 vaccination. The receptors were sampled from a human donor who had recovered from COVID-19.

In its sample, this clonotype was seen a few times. The CDR3 region is CASSFSGGATEAFF. CDR3 sequence (DNA): TGTGCCAGCAGCTTTTCAGGGGGCGCGACCGAAGCTTTCTTT. This rearrangement joins TRBV7-2 to TRBJ1-1; 8 bases match TRBD1. Trimming took 3 bases from V and 8 from J; bases not matched to a gene: 8. Germline V gene lookup returns CDR1 SGHTA and CDR2 FQGNSA. CDR3 length equals 14 residues.

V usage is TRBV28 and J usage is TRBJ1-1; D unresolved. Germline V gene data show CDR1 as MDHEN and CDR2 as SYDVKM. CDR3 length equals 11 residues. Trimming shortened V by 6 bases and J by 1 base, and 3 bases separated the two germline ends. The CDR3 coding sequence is TGTGCCAGCAGGTGGAACACTGAAGCTTTCTTT. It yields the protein CASRWNTEAFF.

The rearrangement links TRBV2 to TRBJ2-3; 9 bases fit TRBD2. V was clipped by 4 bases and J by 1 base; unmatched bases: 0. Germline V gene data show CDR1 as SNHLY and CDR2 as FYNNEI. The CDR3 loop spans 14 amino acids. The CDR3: CASSGLAGTDTQYF. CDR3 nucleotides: TGTGCCAGCAGTGGACTAGCGGGCACAGATACGCAGTATTTT.

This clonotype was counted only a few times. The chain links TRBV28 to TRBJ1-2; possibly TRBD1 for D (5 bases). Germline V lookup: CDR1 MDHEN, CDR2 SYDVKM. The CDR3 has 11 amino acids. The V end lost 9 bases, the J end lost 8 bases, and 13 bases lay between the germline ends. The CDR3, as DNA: TGTGCCAGTCTTGGGACTGGGGGCTACACCTTC. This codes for CASLGTGGYTF.

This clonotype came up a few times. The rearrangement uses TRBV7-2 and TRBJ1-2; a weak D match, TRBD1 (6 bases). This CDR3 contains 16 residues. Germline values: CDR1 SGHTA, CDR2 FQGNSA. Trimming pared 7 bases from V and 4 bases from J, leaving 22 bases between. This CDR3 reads CASTSEQQGRAYGYTF. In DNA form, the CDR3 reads TGTGCCAGCACCTCCGAACAACAGGGACGAGCCTATGGCTACACCTTC.

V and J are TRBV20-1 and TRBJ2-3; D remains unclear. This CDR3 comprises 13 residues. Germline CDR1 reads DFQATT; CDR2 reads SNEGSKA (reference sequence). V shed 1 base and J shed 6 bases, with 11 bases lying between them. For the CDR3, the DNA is TGCAGTGCTAGAGTCCCCTTAGGGGATACGCAGTATTTT. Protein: CSARVPLGDTQYF.

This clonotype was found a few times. As DNA, the CDR3 is TGTGCCAGCAGCTTAGCGGGATCAGGGGGCACTGAAGCTTTCTTT. Translation: CASSLAGSGGTEAFF. J is TRBJ1-1 and V is TRBV7-3; TRBD1 agrees at 7 bases. This CDR3 has 15 residues. V was clipped by 2 bases and J by 4 bases; unmatched bases: 7. Germline assignment: CDR1 SGHTA and CDR2 FQGTGA.

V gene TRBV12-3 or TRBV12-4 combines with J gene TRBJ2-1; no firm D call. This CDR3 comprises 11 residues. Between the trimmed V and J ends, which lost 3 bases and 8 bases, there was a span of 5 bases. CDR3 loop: CASSFDHEQFF. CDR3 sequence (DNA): TGTGCCAGCAGTTTCGACCATGAGCAGTTCTTC.

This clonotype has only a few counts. The CDR3 region is CSAWGSATDTQYF. CDR3 DNA: TGCAGTGCTTGGGGGTCGGCCACAGATACGCAGTATTTT. This chain joins TRBV20-1 and TRBJ2-3; possibly TRBD1 or TRBD2 for D (5 bases each). CDR1 and CDR2 (germline): DFQATT, SNEGSKA (reference sequence). V lost 5 bases and J lost 2, with 11 bases in between. The length of the CDR3 is 13 residues.

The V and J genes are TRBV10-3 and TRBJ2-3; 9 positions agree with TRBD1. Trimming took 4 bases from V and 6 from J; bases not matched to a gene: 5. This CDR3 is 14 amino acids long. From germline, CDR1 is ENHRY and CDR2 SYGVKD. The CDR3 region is CAISGTGGSDTQYF. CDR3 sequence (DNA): TGTGCCATCAGTGGAACAGGGGGCTCGGATACGCAGTATTTT.

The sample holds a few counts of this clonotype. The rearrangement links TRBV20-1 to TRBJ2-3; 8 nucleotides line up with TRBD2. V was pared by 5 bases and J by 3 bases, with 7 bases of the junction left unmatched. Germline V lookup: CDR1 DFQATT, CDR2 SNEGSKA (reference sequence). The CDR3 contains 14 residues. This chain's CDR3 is CSALPGLDTDTQYF. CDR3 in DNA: TGCAGTGCTCTGCCGGGACTAGATACAGATACGCAGTATTTT.

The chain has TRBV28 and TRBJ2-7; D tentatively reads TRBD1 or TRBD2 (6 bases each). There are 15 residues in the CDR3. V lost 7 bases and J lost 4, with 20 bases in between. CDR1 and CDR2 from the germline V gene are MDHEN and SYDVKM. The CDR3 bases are TGTGCCAGCAACTCCCGCGGAGGGGGTGGATACGAGCAGTACTTC. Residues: CASNSRGGGGYEQYF.

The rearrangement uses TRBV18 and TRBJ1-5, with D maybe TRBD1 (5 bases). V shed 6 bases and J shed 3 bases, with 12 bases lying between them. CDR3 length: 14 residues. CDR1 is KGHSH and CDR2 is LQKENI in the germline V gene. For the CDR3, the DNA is TGTGCCAGCTCCTTCCAGGGCCTCAATCAGCCCCAGCATTTT. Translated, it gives CASSFQGLNQPQHF.

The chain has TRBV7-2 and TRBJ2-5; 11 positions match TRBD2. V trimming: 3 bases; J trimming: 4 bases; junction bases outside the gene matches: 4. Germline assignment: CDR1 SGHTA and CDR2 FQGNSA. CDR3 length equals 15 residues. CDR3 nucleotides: TGTGCCAGCAGCTTGGGGACTAGCGGAGGAGAGACCCAGTACTTC. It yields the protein CASSLGTSGGETQYF.

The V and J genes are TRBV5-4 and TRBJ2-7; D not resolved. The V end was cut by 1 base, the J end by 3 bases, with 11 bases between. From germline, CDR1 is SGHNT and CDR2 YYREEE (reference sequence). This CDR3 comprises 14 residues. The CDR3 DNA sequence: TGTGCCAGCAGCTTGAGCCCAGCAGACTACGAGCAGTACTTC. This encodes CASSLSPADYEQYF.

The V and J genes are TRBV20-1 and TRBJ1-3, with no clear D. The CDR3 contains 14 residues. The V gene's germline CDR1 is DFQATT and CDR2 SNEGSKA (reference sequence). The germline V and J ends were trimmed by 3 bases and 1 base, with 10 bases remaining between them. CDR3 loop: CSASAPESGNTIYF. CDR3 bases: TGCAGTGCTAGCGCCCCGGAGTCTGGAAACACCATATATTTT.

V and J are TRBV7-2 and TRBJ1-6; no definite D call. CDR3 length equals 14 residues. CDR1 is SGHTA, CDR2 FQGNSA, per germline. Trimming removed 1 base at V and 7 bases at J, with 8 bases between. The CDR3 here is CASSLVPRNSPLHF. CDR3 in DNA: TGTGCCAGCAGCTTAGTGCCCAGAAATTCACCCCTCCACTTT. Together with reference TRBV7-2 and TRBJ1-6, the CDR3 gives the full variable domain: GAGVSQSPSNKVTEKGKDVELRCDPISGHTALYWYRQSLGQGLEFLIYFQGNSAPDKSGLPSDRFSAERTGGSVSTLTIQRTQQEDSAVYLCASSLVPRNSPLHFGNGTRLTVT.

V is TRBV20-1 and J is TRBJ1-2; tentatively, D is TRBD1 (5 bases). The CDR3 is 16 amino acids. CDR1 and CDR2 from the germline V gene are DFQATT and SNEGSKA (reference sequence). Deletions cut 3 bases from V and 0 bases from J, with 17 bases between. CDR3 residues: CSAREGRDWANYGYTF. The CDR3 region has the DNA TGCAGTGCTAGGGAGGGCAGGGACTGGGCTAACTATGGCTACACCTTC.

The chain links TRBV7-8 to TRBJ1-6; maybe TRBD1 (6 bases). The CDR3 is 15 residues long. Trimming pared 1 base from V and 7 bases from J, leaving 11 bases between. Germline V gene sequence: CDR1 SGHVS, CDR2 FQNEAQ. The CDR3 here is CASSLVGAENSPLHF. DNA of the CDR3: TGTGCCAGCAGCTTAGTGGGGGCAGAAAATTCACCCCTCCACTTT.

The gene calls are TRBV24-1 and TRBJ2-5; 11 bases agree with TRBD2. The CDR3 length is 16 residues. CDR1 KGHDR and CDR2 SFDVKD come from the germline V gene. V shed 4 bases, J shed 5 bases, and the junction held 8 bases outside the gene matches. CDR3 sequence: CATSDPTSGISETQYF. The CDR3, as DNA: TGTGCCACCAGTGACCCGACTAGCGGGATATCGGAGACCCAGTACTTC.

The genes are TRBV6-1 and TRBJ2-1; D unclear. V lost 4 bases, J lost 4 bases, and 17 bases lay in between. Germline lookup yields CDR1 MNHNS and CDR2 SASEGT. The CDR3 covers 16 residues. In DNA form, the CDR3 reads TGTGCCAGCAGTGGCCGTTTGAGCGCGAATTACAATGAGCAGTTCTTC. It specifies CASSGRLSANYNEQFF.

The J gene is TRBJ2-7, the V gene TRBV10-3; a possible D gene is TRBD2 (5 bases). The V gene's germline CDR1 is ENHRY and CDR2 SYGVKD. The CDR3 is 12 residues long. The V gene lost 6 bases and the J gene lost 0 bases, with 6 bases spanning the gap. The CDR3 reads CAIRGSSYEQYF. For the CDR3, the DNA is TGTGCCATCAGGGGGAGCTCCTACGAGCAGTACTTC.

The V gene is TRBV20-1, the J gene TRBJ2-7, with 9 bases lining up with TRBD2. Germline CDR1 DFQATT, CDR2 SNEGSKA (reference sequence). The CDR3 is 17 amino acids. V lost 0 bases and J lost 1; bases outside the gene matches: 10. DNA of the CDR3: TGCAGTGCTAGAGAAAGTCCTAGCGGGACGTCTTCCTACGAGCAGTACTTC. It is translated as CSARESPSGTSSYEQYF.

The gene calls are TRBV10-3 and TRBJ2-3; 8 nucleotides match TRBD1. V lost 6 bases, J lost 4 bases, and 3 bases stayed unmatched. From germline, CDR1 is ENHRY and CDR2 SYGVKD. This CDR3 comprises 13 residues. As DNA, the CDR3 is TGTGCCATCAGCGGACAGGGTTCAGATACGCAGTATTTT. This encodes CAISGQGSDTQYF.

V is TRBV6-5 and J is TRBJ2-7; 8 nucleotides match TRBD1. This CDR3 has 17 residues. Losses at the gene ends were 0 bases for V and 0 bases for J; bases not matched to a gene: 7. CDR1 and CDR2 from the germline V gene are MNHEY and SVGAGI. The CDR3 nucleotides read TGTGCCAGCAGTTACTCCAAGGACAGGGCGTACTCCTACGAGCAGTACTTC. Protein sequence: CASSYSKDRAYSYEQYF.

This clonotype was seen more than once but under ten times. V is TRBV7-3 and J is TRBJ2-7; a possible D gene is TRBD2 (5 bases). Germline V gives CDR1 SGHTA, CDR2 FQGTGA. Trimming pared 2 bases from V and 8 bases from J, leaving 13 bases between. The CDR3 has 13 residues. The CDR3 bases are TGTGCCAGCAGCTTAGGTGGTGGGGAGAAGCAGTACTTC. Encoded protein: CASSLGGGEKQYF.

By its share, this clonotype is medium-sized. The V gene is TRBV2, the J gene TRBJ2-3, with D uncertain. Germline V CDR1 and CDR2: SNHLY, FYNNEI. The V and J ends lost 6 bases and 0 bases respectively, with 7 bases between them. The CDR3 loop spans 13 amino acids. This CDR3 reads CASRVSSTDTQYF. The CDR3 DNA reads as TGTGCCAGCAGGGTGTCTAGCACAGATACGCAGTATTTT. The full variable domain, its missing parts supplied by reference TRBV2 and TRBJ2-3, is EPEVTQTPSHQVTQMGQEVILRCVPISNHLYFYWYRQILGQKVEFLVSFYNNEISEKSEIFDDQFSVERPDGSNFTLKIRSTKLEDSAMYFCASRVSSTDTQYFGPGTRLTVL.